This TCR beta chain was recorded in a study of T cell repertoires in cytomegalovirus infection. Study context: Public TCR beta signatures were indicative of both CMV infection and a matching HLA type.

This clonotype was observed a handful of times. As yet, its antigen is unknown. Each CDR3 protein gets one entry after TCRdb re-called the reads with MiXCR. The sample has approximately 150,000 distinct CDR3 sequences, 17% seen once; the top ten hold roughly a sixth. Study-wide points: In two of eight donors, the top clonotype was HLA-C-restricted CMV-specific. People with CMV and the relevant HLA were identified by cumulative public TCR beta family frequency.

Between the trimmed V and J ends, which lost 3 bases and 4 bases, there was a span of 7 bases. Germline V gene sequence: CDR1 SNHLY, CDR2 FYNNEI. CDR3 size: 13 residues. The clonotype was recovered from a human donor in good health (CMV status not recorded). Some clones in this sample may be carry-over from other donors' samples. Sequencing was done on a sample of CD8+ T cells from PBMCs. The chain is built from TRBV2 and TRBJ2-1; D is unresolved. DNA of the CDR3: TGTGCCAGCAGTGATCTTAGGTACAATGAGCAGTTCTTC. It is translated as CASSDLRYNEQFF.